A selection of T cell receptor beta chains follows, all from one sample in a study of low-dose radiotherapy and immunotherapy resistance in tumors. TCRdb re-called the reads with MiXCR, one entry per CDR3 protein. The table lists 60,000 to 90,000 distinct CDR3 sequences, more than 25% of them singletons. The sequencing used PBMCs, collected before treatment. The receptors originated from a female donor with ovarian cancer. Both conserved end residues are part of each CDR3. The D gene is left open where the match is weak. Clone size, where shown, is once, few, many, or a class for clones that have expanded.

clone size: once
D gene: TRBD1
V gene: TRBV23-1
J gene: TRBJ1-1
CDR3 DNA: TGCGCCAGCACTGGGGACAGGGAAGGGACTGAAGCTTTCTTT
CDR3 protein: CASTGDREGTEAFF

clone size: -
D gene: -
V gene: TRBV12-5
J gene: TRBJ1-5
CDR3 DNA: TGTGCTAGTGGTTATAATCAGCCCCAGCATTTT
CDR3 protein: CASGYNQPQHF

clone size: many
D gene: TRBD2
V gene: TRBV2
J gene: TRBJ2-2
CDR3 DNA: TGTGCCAGCAGCTTGCCGACTAGCGGGGGAACCAACACCGGGGAGCTGTTTTTT
CDR3 protein: CASSLPTSGGTNTGELFF

clone size: many
D gene: -
V gene: TRBV2
J gene: TRBJ2-5
CDR3 DNA: TGCGCCAGCAGTGAGTTGGGGGAGACCCAGTACTTC
CDR3 protein: CASSELGETQYF

clone size: -
D gene: TRBD1
V gene: TRBV24-1
J gene: TRBJ1-1
CDR3 DNA: TGTGCCACCAGTGATCCCAGTACAGGGGGCACTGAAGCTTTCTTT
CDR3 protein: CATSDPSTGGTEAFF

clone size: few
D gene: -
V gene: TRBV6-1
J gene: TRBJ2-3
CDR3 DNA: TGTGCCAGCAGTTATTCGGAGTTCTCAGATACGCAGTATTTT
CDR3 protein: CASSYSEFSDTQYF

clone size: many
D gene: -
V gene: TRBV21-1
J gene: TRBJ1-2
CDR3 DNA: TGTGCCAGCAGCTACCTTCGGGACATCGAAAACTATGGCTACACCTTC
CDR3 protein: CASSYLRDIENYGYTF

clone size: many
D gene: -
V gene: TRBV28
J gene: TRBJ1-2
CDR3 DNA: TGTGCCAGCAGTACGCTGGGATTCGAGAGGGGCTACACCTTC
CDR3 protein: CASSTLGFERGYTF

clone size: many
D gene: -
V gene: TRBV19
J gene: TRBJ1-3
CDR3 DNA: TGTGCCAGTACTCGGGGGAATGGAAACACCATATATTTT
CDR3 protein: CASTRGNGNTIYF

clone size: many
D gene: -
V gene: TRBV6-2/TRBV6-3
J gene: TRBJ2-1
CDR3 DNA: TGTGCCGTGTCCCGGGACTTGACAACGCATGAGCAGTTCTTC
CDR3 protein: CAVSRDLTTHEQFF

clone size: many
D gene: -
V gene: TRBV14
J gene: TRBJ2-1
CDR3 DNA: TGTGCCAGCAGCCGGACCCAACCCTATGAGCAGTTCTTC
CDR3 protein: CASSRTQPYEQFF

clone size: many
D gene: TRBD1
V gene: TRBV18
J gene: TRBJ2-5
CDR3 DNA: TGTGCCAGCTCACCAGGAGGCAGGGGGATCGCAGAGACCCAGTACTTC
CDR3 protein: CASSPGGRGIAETQYF

clone size: few
D gene: -
V gene: TRBV28
J gene: TRBJ1-5
CDR3 DNA: TGTGCCAGCAGTTTGCTGGGCAATCAGCCCCAGCATTTT
CDR3 protein: CASSLLGNQPQHF

clone size: -
D gene: -
V gene: TRBV5-4
J gene: TRBJ2-7
CDR3 DNA: TGTGCCAGCAGCGTAGGGAGCGGAGGCTCCTACGAGCAGTACTTC
CDR3 protein: CASSVGSGGSYEQYF

clone size: many
D gene: -
V gene: TRBV4-2
J gene: TRBJ1-6
CDR3 DNA: TGTGCCAGCAGCCAAGGAAGGTCCGATAATTCACCCCTCCACTTT
CDR3 protein: CASSQGRSDNSPLHF

clone size: many
D gene: -
V gene: TRBV4-3
J gene: TRBJ1-6
CDR3 DNA: TGCGCCAGCAGCCAAGAGACAGCACACATATCACCCCTCCACTTT
CDR3 protein: CASSQETAHISPLHF

clone size: many
D gene: -
V gene: TRBV6-2/TRBV6-3
J gene: TRBJ2-7
CDR3 DNA: TGTGCCAGCAGTTTGGACAGCTACTACGAGCAGTACTTC
CDR3 protein: CASSLDSYYEQYF

clone size: many
D gene: TRBD2
V gene: TRBV6-2/TRBV6-3
J gene: TRBJ2-1
CDR3 DNA: TGTGCCAGTAAGGCGGGGGGGGACAATGAGCAGTTCTTC
CDR3 protein: CASKAGGDNEQFF

clone size: -
D gene: TRBD1
V gene: TRBV6-8
J gene: TRBJ2-5
CDR3 DNA: TGTGCCAGCAGTTGGACCGACAGGGGTGAGACCCAGTACTTC
CDR3 protein: CASSWTDRGETQYF

clone size: many
D gene: -
V gene: TRBV7-9
J gene: TRBJ2-3
CDR3 DNA: TGTGCCAGCAGCCCGCTCCCAGATACGCAGTATTTT
CDR3 protein: CASSPLPDTQYF

clone size: many
D gene: TRBD1
V gene: TRBV10-1
J gene: TRBJ1-6
CDR3 DNA: TGCGCCAGCGAACCGATGGGGGACAGGGTCGCCTATAATTCACCCCTCCACTTT
CDR3 protein: CASEPMGDRVAYNSPLHF

clone size: -
D gene: TRBD1
V gene: TRBV28
J gene: TRBJ1-2
CDR3 DNA: TGTGCCAGCGCCCACCGGGACAGGAGATTCTACACCTTC
CDR3 protein: CASAHRDRRFYTF

clone size: -
D gene: TRBD1
V gene: TRBV5-1
J gene: TRBJ1-6
CDR3 DNA: TGCGCCAGCGGACAGGGGCTATTAAATTCACCCCTCCACTTT
CDR3 protein: CASGQGLLNSPLHF

clone size: many
D gene: TRBD1
V gene: TRBV29-1
J gene: TRBJ2-7
CDR3 DNA: TGCAGCGTCGGACAGGTCTCCTACGAGCAGTACTTC
CDR3 protein: CSVGQVSYEQYF

clone size: -
D gene: TRBD2
V gene: TRBV7-2
J gene: TRBJ2-1
CDR3 DNA: TGTGCCAGCAGCTTACCTAGACTAGCGGGAGTTAATGAGCAGTTCTTC
CDR3 protein: CASSLPRLAGVNEQFF

clone size: -
D gene: -
V gene: TRBV19
J gene: TRBJ1-2
CDR3 DNA: TGTGCCAGTAGGGACAGTTATGGCTACACCTTC
CDR3 protein: CASRDSYGYTF

clone size: few
D gene: -
V gene: TRBV4-1
J gene: TRBJ1-4
CDR3 DNA: TGCGCCAGCAGCCAAGTTGATTTGTTGACTGTACGGGAAAAACTGTTTTTT
CDR3 protein: CASSQVDLLTVREKLFF

clone size: -
D gene: -
V gene: TRBV29-1
J gene: TRBJ2-5
CDR3 DNA: TGCAGCGTTGTTCCGCAGTGGGACCAAGAGACCCAGTACTTC
CDR3 protein: CSVVPQWDQETQYF

clone size: few
D gene: -
V gene: TRBV18
J gene: TRBJ1-3
CDR3 DNA: TGTGCCAGCTCACCACTGGGACGCGCCGACTCTGGAAACACCATATATTTT
CDR3 protein: CASSPLGRADSGNTIYF

clone size: many
D gene: -
V gene: TRBV12-3/TRBV12-4
J gene: TRBJ2-7
CDR3 DNA: TGTGCCAGCAGTTTGTATGTTGGGGGTAGCGTGACCTACGAGCAGTACTTC
CDR3 protein: CASSLYVGGSVTYEQYF

clone size: many
D gene: -
V gene: TRBV20-1
J gene: TRBJ1-5
CDR3 DNA: TGCAGTGCTAGAGTAGGATGGGGAAATCAGCCCCAGCATTTT
CDR3 protein: CSARVGWGNQPQHF

clone size: many
D gene: -
V gene: TRBV5-1
J gene: TRBJ2-3
CDR3 DNA: TGCGCCAGCAGCGACGGCACAGATACGCAGTATTTT
CDR3 protein: CASSDGTDTQYF

clone size: -
D gene: -
V gene: TRBV11-2
J gene: TRBJ1-2
CDR3 DNA: TGTGCCAGCAGCTTAGGGAGGGGGTATGGCTACACCTTC
CDR3 protein: CASSLGRGYGYTF

clone size: many
D gene: -
V gene: TRBV11-3
J gene: TRBJ2-2
CDR3 DNA: TGTGCCAGCAGCATAGGGAGAACCGGGGAGCTGTTTTTT
CDR3 protein: CASSIGRTGELFF

clone size: -
D gene: TRBD1
V gene: TRBV6-2/TRBV6-3
J gene: TRBJ1-3
CDR3 DNA: TGTGCCAGCAGACCACAGGGGTGGGGAAACACCATATATTTT
CDR3 protein: CASRPQGWGNTIYF

clone size: many
D gene: TRBD1
V gene: TRBV28
J gene: TRBJ1-5
CDR3 DNA: TGTGCCAGCAGCCCGACACGGACAGGCGTGAGCAATCAGCCCCAGCATTTT
CDR3 protein: CASSPTRTGVSNQPQHF

clone size: many
D gene: TRBD2
V gene: TRBV4-1
J gene: TRBJ2-4
CDR3 DNA: TGCGCCAGCAGCCTCCGTCCCGCCGCGGGAGGGGACATTCAGTACTTC
CDR3 protein: CASSLRPAAGGDIQYF

clone size: many
D gene: TRBD2
V gene: TRBV6-2/TRBV6-3
J gene: TRBJ2-4
CDR3 DNA: TGTGCCAGCAGGACGACTAGCGGGGGCGCGAACATTCAGTACTTC
CDR3 protein: CASRTTSGGANIQYF

clone size: -
D gene: -
V gene: TRBV5-1
J gene: TRBJ2-2
CDR3 DNA: -
CDR3 protein: CASSLAQTNTGELFFFF

clone size: many
D gene: TRBD1
V gene: TRBV13
J gene: TRBJ2-1
CDR3 DNA: TGTGCCAGCAGCCCACAGGGGGCTAGGCGTGAGCAGTTCTTC
CDR3 protein: CASSPQGARREQFF

clone size: many
D gene: TRBD2
V gene: TRBV28
J gene: TRBJ2-3
CDR3 DNA: TGTGCCAGCAGTCCGTCACTAGCGGGAGTGACAGATACGCAGTATTTT
CDR3 protein: CASSPSLAGVTDTQYF